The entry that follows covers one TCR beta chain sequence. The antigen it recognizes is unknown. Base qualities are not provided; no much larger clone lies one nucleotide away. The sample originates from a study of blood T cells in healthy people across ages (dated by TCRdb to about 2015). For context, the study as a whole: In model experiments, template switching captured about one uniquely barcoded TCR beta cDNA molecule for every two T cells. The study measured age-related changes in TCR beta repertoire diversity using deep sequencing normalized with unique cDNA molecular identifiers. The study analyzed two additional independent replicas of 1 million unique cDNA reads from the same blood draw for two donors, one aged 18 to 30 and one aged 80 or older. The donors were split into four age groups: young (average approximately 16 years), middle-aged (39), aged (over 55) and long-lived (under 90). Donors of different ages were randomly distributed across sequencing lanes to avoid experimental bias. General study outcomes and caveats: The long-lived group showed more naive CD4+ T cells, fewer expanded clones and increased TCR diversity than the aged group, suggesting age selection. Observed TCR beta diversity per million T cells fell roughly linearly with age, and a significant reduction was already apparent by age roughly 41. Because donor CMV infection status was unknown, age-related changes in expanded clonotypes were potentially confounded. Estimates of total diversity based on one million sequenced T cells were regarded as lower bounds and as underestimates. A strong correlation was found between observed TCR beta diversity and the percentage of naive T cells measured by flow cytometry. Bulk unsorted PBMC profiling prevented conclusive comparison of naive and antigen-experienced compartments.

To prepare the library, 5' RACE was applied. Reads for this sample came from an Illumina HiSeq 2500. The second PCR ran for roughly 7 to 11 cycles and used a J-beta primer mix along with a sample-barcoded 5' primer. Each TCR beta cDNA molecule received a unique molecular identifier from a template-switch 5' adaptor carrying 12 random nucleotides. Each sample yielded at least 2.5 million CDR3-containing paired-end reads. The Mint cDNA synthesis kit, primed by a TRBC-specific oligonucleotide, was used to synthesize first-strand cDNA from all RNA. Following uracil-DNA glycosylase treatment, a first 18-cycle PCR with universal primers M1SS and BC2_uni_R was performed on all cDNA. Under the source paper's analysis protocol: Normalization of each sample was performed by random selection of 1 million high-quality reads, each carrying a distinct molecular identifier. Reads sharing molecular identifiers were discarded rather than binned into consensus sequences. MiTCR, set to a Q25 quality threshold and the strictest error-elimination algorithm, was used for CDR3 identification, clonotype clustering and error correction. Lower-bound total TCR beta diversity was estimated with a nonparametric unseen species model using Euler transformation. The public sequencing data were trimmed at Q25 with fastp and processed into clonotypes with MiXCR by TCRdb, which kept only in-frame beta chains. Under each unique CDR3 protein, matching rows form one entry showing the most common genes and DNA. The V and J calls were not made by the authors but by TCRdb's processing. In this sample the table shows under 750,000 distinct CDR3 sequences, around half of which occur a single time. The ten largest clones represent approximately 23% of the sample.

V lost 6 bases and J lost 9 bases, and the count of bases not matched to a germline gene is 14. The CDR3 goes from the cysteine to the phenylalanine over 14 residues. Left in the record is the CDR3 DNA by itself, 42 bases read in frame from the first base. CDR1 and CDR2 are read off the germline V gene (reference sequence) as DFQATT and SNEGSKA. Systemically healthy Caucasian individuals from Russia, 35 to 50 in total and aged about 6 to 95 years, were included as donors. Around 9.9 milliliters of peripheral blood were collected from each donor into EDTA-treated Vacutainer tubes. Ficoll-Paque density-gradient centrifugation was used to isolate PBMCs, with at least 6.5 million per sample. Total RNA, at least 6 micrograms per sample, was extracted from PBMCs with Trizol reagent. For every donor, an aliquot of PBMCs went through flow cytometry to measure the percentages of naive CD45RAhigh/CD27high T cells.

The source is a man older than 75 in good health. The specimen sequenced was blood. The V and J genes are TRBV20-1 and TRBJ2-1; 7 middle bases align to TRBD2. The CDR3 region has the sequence CSAPRGEGKVEQFF. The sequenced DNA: TGCAGTGCCCCTCGGGGGGAGGGGAAGGTTGAGCAGTTCTTC.